Following are 19 T cell receptor delta chains from one sample sequenced in a study of gamma delta lymphoproliferative disorders and STAT genes. TCRdb ran CATT on the multiplex PCR reads. In the table there are approximately 990 delta-chain clones, around 2.1% of which are singletons. The receptor sequences were amplified from genomic DNA of peripheral blood mononuclear cells. The specimen sequenced was blood. Every receptor here comes from a human donor in good health.

The chain links TRDV2 to TRDJ3; 11 bases are a match to TRDD3. This CDR3 has 20 amino acids. Germline V gene sequence: CDR1 GEAIGNYY, CDR2 EKD. Losses at the gene ends were 3 bases for V and 0 bases for J; bases not matched to a gene: 9. This CDR3 reads CACDPVGDTESSWDTRQMFF. The CDR3, as DNA: TGTGCCTGTGACCCTGTGGGGGATACGGAGAGCTCCTGGGACACCCGACAGATGTTTTTC.

This clone occurred a few times. A far larger clone is just one base off, so this is likely a read error. The sample has other DNA sequences that encode this CDR3 too. No V gene was called here, but the J gene is TRDJ1; the table's D call, TRDD3, was not checked against the DNA. The CDR3 loop spans 18 amino acids. The CDR3 DNA reads TGTGCCTGTGACACCGTGCGGGGGATACCCGCCAGCACCGATAAACTCATCTTT. This encodes CACDTVRGIPASTDKLIF.

This clone was observed many times. A far larger clone is off by one base, so a read error is likely. The chain is built from TRDV2 and TRDJ3; 8 positions agree with TRDD3. The CDR3 length is 22 residues. The V segment lost 3 bases and the J segment 1 base; nucleotides outside the gene matches: 19. The germline gives CDR1 GEAIGNYY, CDR2 EKD. CDR3 nucleotides: TGTGCCTGTGACGCCAGTGGGGTCAATTGGGGGATCGAATCCTGGGACACCCGACAGATGTTTTTC. Amino acids: CACDASGVNWGIESWDTRQMFF.

A remark on this clone: TCRdb has a much larger clone's protein, which differs at residue 3 from the translation of this DNA, likely because of a read error; what is shown is the protein translated from the DNA. The V and J genes are TRDV2 and TRDJ1; 9 positions match TRDD3. Per the germline V gene, CDR1 is GEAIGNYY and CDR2 is EKD. The CDR3 length is 19 residues. CDR3 in amino acids: CAYDTVIPSTGGGTDKLIF. The CDR3 region has the DNA TGTGCCTATGACACGGTTATTCCGTCTACTGGGGGAGGCACCGATAAACTCATCTTT.

Judged by abundance, this clone is medium-sized. A far larger clone is one base from this, pointing to a likely read error. Other nucleotide sequences from this sample produce the same CDR3. This chain joins TRDV2 and TRDJ1; 9 bases match TRDD3. The J segment lost 5 bases and the V segment lost 1 base, leaving 19 bases of the junction unmatched. The CDR3 contains 19 residues. The V gene's germline CDR1 is GEAIGNYY and CDR2 EKD. The CDR3 DNA reads TGTGCCTGTGACACGGTTATTCCGTCTACTGGGGGAGGCACTGATAAACTCATCTTT. Amino acid sequence: CACDTVIPSTGGGTDKLIF.

This clone was observed a handful of times. The TCRdb record carries a much larger clone's protein, which differs from this DNA's translation at residue 7; a read error is the likely cause, and the protein listed here is the DNA translation. The chain combines TRDV2 with TRDJ1; 10 positions agree with TRDD3. Germline V gene data show CDR1 as GEAIGNYY and CDR2 as EKD. V lost 3 bases to trimming and J lost 0 bases; unmatched junction nucleotides: 18. There are 20 residues in the CDR3. For the CDR3, the DNA is TGTGCCTGTGACCTAGTATGGGGGGATACGAATGGGGGAGACACCGATAAACTCATCTTT. It yields the protein CACDLVWGDTNGGDTDKLIF.

This clone was recorded a few times. The TCRdb protein comes from a much larger clone and disagrees with this DNA's translation at residue 14, likely due to a read error; the protein given here is derived from the DNA. The CDR3 sequence: CACDTNTGGYAGYADKLIF. CDR3 sequence (DNA): TGTGCCTGTGACACCAATACTGGGGGATACGCCGGGTACGCCGATAAACTCATCTTT. The J gene is TRDJ1, the V gene TRDV2; 13 bases match TRDD3. Germline assignment: CDR1 GEAIGNYY and CDR2 EKD. V dropped 0 bases and J dropped 3; count of bases not matched to a gene: 12. This CDR3 is 19 amino acids long.

The V gene is uncalled and the J gene is TRDJ1; the D segment call TRDD3 is taken from the table without a DNA check. This CDR3 is 20 amino acids long. CDR3 region: CASPERVSGGYALSTDKLIF. CDR3 DNA: TGTGCCTCCCCGGAACGGGTAAGTGGGGGATACGCTCTCTCCACCGATAAACTCATCTTT.

As concerns this clone: A far larger clone is one nucleotide away, so this likely arose from a read error. This same CDR3 is encoded by further DNA sequences in the sample. The genes are TRDV1 and TRDJ1, with TRDD3 matching over 7 bases. CDR3 length equals 26 residues. CDR1 and CDR2 from the germline V gene are TSWWSYY and QGS. The V segment lost 0 bases and the J segment 7 bases; nucleotides outside the gene matches: 41. CDR3 sequence reads: CALGELYRGLRTGDRILTRTGSKLIF. For the CDR3, the DNA is TGTGCTCTTGGGGAACTATATCGCGGGCTTCGTACTGGGGATCGTATCCTCACCCGTACGGGGTCTAAACTCATCTTT.

This clone occurred a few times. It is likely a read error: a sequence one base away is far more abundant. The chain joins TRDV2 to TRDJ1; possible D gene TRDD3, 5 bases. Germline CDR1 is GEAIGNYY and CDR2 is EKD. The length of the CDR3 is 13 residues. Here the CDR3 reads CARDGIVTDKLIF. The CDR3 DNA follows: TGTGCCCGTGACGGGATTGTCACCGATAAACTCATCTTT.

Turning to this clone: The same CDR3 arises from other DNA sequences in this sample as well. This chain connects TRDV1 to TRDJ1; 7 bases map to TRDD3. The trim removed 3 bases at V and 0 bases at J, leaving 4 bases unmatched. Germline loops: CDR1 TSWWSYY, CDR2 QGS. The CDR3 length is 15 residues. The CDR3 bases are TGTGCTCTTGGGGACCCTGGGGGTAACACCGATAAACTCATCTTT. Translating gives CALGDPGGNTDKLIF.

By share, this clone counts as medium-sized (0.01 to 0.1%). It differs at one base from a far larger clone, so likely a read error. The same CDR3 can be traced to other DNA sequences in this sample. V gene TRDV2 combines with J gene TRDJ1; 10 nucleotides agree with TRDD3. The CDR3 has 20 residues. Germline lookup yields CDR1 GEAIGNYY and CDR2 EKD. CDR3 bases: TGTGCCTGTGACCTAGTACGGGGGGATACGAATGGGGGAGACACTGATAAACTCATCTTT. This codes for CACDLVRGDTNGGDTDKLIF.

This clone has more than one count but fewer than ten. TCRdb's entry gives the protein of a much larger clone, which mismatches this DNA's translation at residue 18, likely from a read error; the protein reported here is translated from the DNA. The gene calls are TRDV2 and TRDJ1; 7 bases agree with TRDD3. From germline, CDR1 is GEAIGNYY and CDR2 EKD. The CDR3 has 19 residues. The CDR3 DNA follows: TGTGCCTGTGACACCGTCCGAGTTGGGGGACTTTTTGACACCGATAAACTCACCTTT. Its translation: CACDTVRVGGLFDTDKLTF.

In its sample, this clone is large. The sample has other DNA sequences that encode this CDR3 too. Written as DNA, the CDR3 is TGTGCTCTTGGGGAACTTCGGGGGATACGTACAAAACTCATCTTT. Translation: CALGELRGIRTKLIF. The chain is built from TRDV1 and TRDJ1; 10 nucleotides align to TRDD3. The CDR3 length is 15 residues. V shed 0 bases, J shed 8 bases, and the junction held 6 bases outside the gene matches. Germline loops: CDR1 TSWWSYY, CDR2 QGS.

By share, this clone counts as medium-sized. This sequence is one base from a far larger clone and is likely a read error. Different DNA sequences within this sample yield the same CDR3. The chain couples TRDV2 to TRDJ1; 9 nucleotides line up with TRDD3. The CDR3 spans 19 residues. The germline gives CDR1 GEAIGNYY, CDR2 EKD. Losses at the gene ends were 1 base for V and 1 base for J; bases not matched to a gene: 15. This CDR3 reads CACDTVIPSTGGGTDKLIF. CDR3 DNA: TGTGCCTGTGACACGGTTATTCCGTCCACTGGGGGAGGCACCGATAAACTCATCTTT.

This clone is deemed medium-sized. Only one base separates this from a far larger clonotype, so it likely reflects a read error. This chain links TRDV1 with TRDJ1; 11 bases align to TRDD3. CDR1 TSWWSYY and CDR2 QGS come from the germline V gene. There are 20 residues in the CDR3. J gave up 6 bases and V 3 bases, and 21 bases lay outside the gene matches. CDR3 region: CALGDPSGGTYWGIEHKLIF. The CDR3 nucleotides are TGTGCTCTTGGGGACCCTTCTGGGGGGACCTACTGGGGGATAGAGCATAAACTCATCTTT.

This clone was seen only a few times. The translation of this DNA and the TCRdb protein of a much larger clone differ at residue 11, probably owing to a read error; the protein shown here is translated from the DNA. The gene calls are TRDV2 and TRDJ1; 12 bases line up with TRDD3. This CDR3 contains 19 residues. Germline V gene lookup returns CDR1 GEAIGNYY and CDR2 EKD. V shed 0 bases, J shed 0 bases, and the junction held 10 bases outside the gene matches. The CDR3 DNA reads as TGTGCCTGTGACACCAATACTGGGGGATACACCGGGTACACCGATAAACTCATCTTT. Residues: CACDTNTGGYTGYTDKLIF.

In regard to this clone: This likely reflects a read error, since a far larger clone is one base away. Distinct nucleotide sequences in the sample also encode this CDR3. V gene TRDV2 combines with J gene TRDJ1; the match to TRDD3 covers 9 bases. Germline V gives CDR1 GEAIGNYY, CDR2 EKD. Losses at the gene ends were 3 bases for V and 0 bases for J; bases not matched to a gene: 19. The length of the CDR3 is 20 residues. CDR3 bases: TGTGCCTGTGACCTAGTACGAGGGGATACGAATGGGGGAGACACCGATAAACTCATCTTT. Translated: CACDLVRGDTNGGDTDKLIF.

This clone was observed at least ten times. The translation of this DNA and the TCRdb protein of a much larger clone differ at residue 12, probably owing to a read error; the protein shown here is translated from the DNA. The V and J genes are TRDV2 and TRDJ1; 13 bases agree with TRDD3. The CDR3 has 19 residues. Germline values: CDR1 GEAIGNYY, CDR2 EKD. V was clipped by 0 bases and J by 0 bases; unmatched bases: 9. The CDR3 loop reads CACDTNTGGYAEYTDKLIF. The CDR3 DNA sequence: TGTGCCTGTGACACCAATACTGGGGGATACGCCGAGTACACCGATAAACTCATCTTT.